The clone carrying this T cell receptor (beta chain) ranks as medium-sized. The CDR3 has 14 amino acids. After removal of 6 bases from V and 4 bases from J, the junction contained 7 bases not matched to a gene. Germline-derived CDR1 and CDR2 are MNHEY and SVGEGT. Time point noted: sample taken at primary tumor resection. Unsorted whole RNA from tumor, nontumor lung or frozen PBMC underwent sequencing. This sample is part of a study of spatial heterogeneity in lung cancer. Across the study: Sequencing consistently turned up more beta-chain sequences than alpha-chain sequences.

Unique molecular identifiers, one per molecule, were present on every TCR cDNA molecule. A single record per CDR3 protein comes from TCRdb applying MiXCR to the 5' RACE reads. The sample includes about 3,300 distinct CDR3 sequences, around 10% seen only once; the top ten take around 28%. The gene calls are TRBV6-2 or TRBV6-3 and TRBJ2-5; 8 bases map to TRBD1. The receptor comes from a male donor with early-stage non-small cell lung cancer. This specimen was normal lung tissue next to the tumor, taken at surgery. The CDR3 DNA follows: TGTGCCAGCAGCATGACAGGGGTCCTAGAGACCCAGTACTTC. It encodes CASSMTGVLETQYF.